The 26 T cell receptor beta chains listed next were all sequenced from one sample in a study of control samples from healthy donors and cancer patients (dated by TCRdb to about 2020). The protocol used for the library was the immunoSEQ multiplex PCR assay. TCRdb re-hosts the immuneACCESS table, in-frame sequences only. Its copies lack some clones; in the studies checked, an unresolved V gene accounts for under half of them, and the cause for the rest is not known. The sample profile shows tens of thousands of clones; approximately 93% of them were found once. Around 1.4% of the sample belongs to the ten largest clones. Specimen: blood. Receptor source: a woman aged 25 to 39 in good health.

The chain joins TRBV27 to TRBJ2-7, with 13 bases fitting TRBD2. The V segment lost 6 bases and the J segment 4 bases; nucleotides outside the gene matches: 9. Per the germline V gene, CDR1 is MNHEY and CDR2 is SMNVEV (reference sequence). CDR3 length: 16 residues. The CDR3, as DNA: TGTGCCAGCAGCCACTGGACTAGCGGGAGTGCGTACGAGCAGTACTTC. This gives the protein CASSHWTSGSAYEQYF.

Only one count was recorded for this clone. The chain is built from TRBV5-8 and TRBJ2-5; 8 bases align to TRBD2. This CDR3 comprises 13 residues. Germline CDR1 reads SGHTS; CDR2 reads YDEGEE. V was clipped by 2 bases and J by 3 bases; unmatched bases: 0. The CDR3 DNA reads TGTGCCAGCAGCTTACTAGCGGAAGAGACCCAGTACTTC. Protein product: CASSLLAEETQYF.

The CDR3 region has the DNA TGTGCCTGGAGTGTACTGGGGCGTAGAGCATCCTATGGCTACACCTTC. It specifies CAWSVLGRRASYGYTF. The V and J genes are TRBV30 and TRBJ1-2; D is perhaps TRBD1 (5 bases). The CDR3 is 16 amino acids. V lost 0 bases and J 4 bases, leaving 18 bases between the germline ends. Germline V CDR1 and CDR2: GTSNPN, SVGIG (reference sequence). The entire variable domain, with the rest obtained from reference TRBV30 and TRBJ1-2, is as follows: SQTIHQWPATLVQPVGSPLSLECTVEGTSNPNLYWYRQAAGRGLQLLFYSVGIGQISSEVPQNLSASRPQDRQFILSSKKLLLSDSGFYLCAWSVLGRRASYGYTFGSGTRLTVV.

In DNA form, the CDR3 reads TGTGCCAGCAGTTTAAAGGGTCTAGGGCAGTACTTC. Its translation: CASSLKGLGQYF. This rearrangement joins TRBV28 to TRBJ2-7; D uncertain. This CDR3 is 12 amino acids long. Trimming took off 2 bases at V and 9 bases at J, with 11 bases between the two ends. In germline, CDR1 is MDHEN, CDR2 SYDVKM.

V and J are TRBV11-2 and TRBJ1-3, with TRBD1 matching over 7 bases. The ends lost 6 bases at V and 3 bases at J; junction bases unmatched: 5. CDR1 is SGHAT and CDR2 is FQNNGV in the germline V gene. The CDR3 is 14 amino acids. The CDR3 DNA sequence: TGTGCCAGCAGTTATAGGGGGCTTGGAAACACCATATATTTT. It is translated as CASSYRGLGNTIYF.

The chain has TRBV30 and TRBJ1-1; D is unclear. The CDR3 extends over 12 amino acids. Germline V gene sequence: CDR1 GTSNPN, CDR2 SVGIG (reference sequence). The V and J ends lost 2 bases and 1 base respectively, with 5 bases between them. The CDR3 DNA is TGTGCCTGGAGTCTTTGGAACACTGAAGCTTTCTTT. Protein product: CAWSLWNTEAFF.

This clone was seen a single time. The chain is built from TRBV9 and TRBJ2-5; D tentatively reads TRBD1 or TRBD2 (6 bases each). The germline CDR1 and CDR2 sequences are SGDLS and YYNGEE. Trimming took 4 bases from V and 1 from J, leaving 17 bases between them. The CDR3 runs 16 residues. CDR3 nucleotides: TGTGCCAGCAGCTCGCCCCCAGGGGAGGCCCAAGAGACCCAGTACTTC. It specifies CASSSPPGEAQETQYF.

V and J are TRBV5-5 and TRBJ1-4, with D tentatively TRBD1 (5 bases). Deletions cut 3 bases from V and 2 bases from J, with 20 bases between. The CDR3 spans 18 residues. Germline CDR1 and CDR2: SGHKS and YYEKEE (reference sequence). Here the CDR3 reads CASSWNTGGLATNEKLFF. The CDR3 DNA sequence: TGTGCCAGCAGCTGGAACACAGGAGGCCTTGCTACTAATGAAAAACTGTTTTTT.

This clone has a handful of counts. The chain recombines TRBV6-5 with TRBJ2-7; D is uncertain. Between the trimmed V and J ends, which lost 1 base and 0 bases, there was a span of 7 bases. The germline CDR1 and CDR2 sequences are MNHEY and SVGAGI. There are 14 residues in the CDR3. The CDR3 spells CASSYLGGSYEQYF. As DNA, the CDR3 is TGTGCCAGCAGTTACTTGGGTGGCTCCTACGAGCAGTACTTC.

As DNA, the CDR3 is TGTGCCAGCAGCTTCGTAGCGGGGGGTAACGTTGAGCAGTTCTTC. It encodes CASSFVAGGNVEQFF. The chain is built from TRBV7-9 and TRBJ2-1; 10 bases agree with TRBD2. The CDR3 length is 15 residues. Germline CDR1 SEHNR, CDR2 FQNEAQ (reference sequence). V dropped 3 bases and J dropped 9; count of bases not matched to a gene: 8. Using reference TRBV7-9 and TRBJ2-1 for the parts outside the CDR3, the full variable domain is DTGVSQNPRHKITKRGQNVTFRCDPISEHNRLYWYRQTLGQGPEFLTYFQNEAQLEKSRLLSDRFSAERPKGSFSTLEIQRTEQGDSAMYLCASSFVAGGNVEQFFGPGTRLTVL.

The V call is TRBV5-1, the J call TRBJ2-3; D possibly matches TRBD1 or TRBD2 (8 bases each). Germline V gene data show CDR1 as SGHRS and CDR2 as YFSETQ. The CDR3 extends over 15 amino acids. V dropped 9 bases and J dropped 3 bases, with 20 bases sitting between them. CDR3 in amino acids: CAINTGGTGTDTQYF. In DNA, the CDR3 is TGCGCCATCAATACGGGAGGGACAGGAACAGATACGCAGTATTTT.

The gene calls are TRBV28 and TRBJ2-1; D is unclear. The CDR3 consists of 11 residues. V was trimmed by 5 bases and J by 3 bases, leaving 2 bases between them. Germline assignment: CDR1 MDHEN and CDR2 SYDVKM. The CDR3 coding sequence is TGTGCCAGCAGTCACTACAATGAGCAGTTCTTC. It translates to CASSHYNEQFF.

The gene calls are TRBV5-1 and TRBJ1-1; D is ambiguous. Between the trimmed V and J ends, which lost 1 base and 11 bases, there was a span of 15 bases. The CDR3 loop spans 13 amino acids. The germline V gene encodes CDR1 SGHRS and CDR2 YFSETQ. CDR3 residues: CASSLRSTSGAFF. The CDR3 DNA follows: TGCGCCAGCAGCTTGCGATCGACATCTGGGGCTTTCTTT. Filled out from reference TRBV5-1 and TRBJ1-1, the complete variable domain reads KAGVTQTPRYLIKTRGQQVTLSCSPISGHRSVSWYQQTPGQGLQFLFEYFSETQRNKGNFPGRFSGRQFSNSRSEMNVSTLELGDSALYLCASSLRSTSGAFFGQGTRLTVV.

The chain links TRBV3-1 (or the pseudogene TRBV3-2) to TRBJ2-3; 9 positions agree with TRBD2. Germline V lookup: CDR1 LGHDT, CDR2 YNNKEL (reference sequence). The CDR3 length is 16 residues. V was clipped by 0 bases and J by 2 bases; unmatched bases: 3. CDR3 residues: CASSQDLAGTTDTQYF. As DNA, the CDR3 is TGTGCCAGCAGCCAAGATCTAGCGGGAACCACAGATACGCAGTATTTT.

This rearrangement joins TRBV27 to TRBJ1-5; D call uncertain. This CDR3 has 13 residues. Trimming took off 5 bases at V and 3 bases at J, with 8 bases between the two ends. Germline V gene sequence: CDR1 MNHEY, CDR2 SMNVEV (reference sequence). The CDR3 DNA reads as TGTGCCAGCAGTCACACATTCAATCAGCCCCAGCATTTT. Amino acids: CASSHTFNQPQHF.

A word on this clone: The junction differs from germline at one of its ends, possibly a read error. This chain connects TRBV5-4 to TRBJ2-7, with a tentative D call TRBD2 (6 bases). The CDR3 is 14 residues long. Germline-derived CDR1 and CDR2 are SGHNT and YYREEE (reference sequence). The CDR3 spells CASNLAGRAYEQYF. The CDR3 bases are TGTGCCAGCAACTTGGCGGGAAGAGCCTACGAGCAGTACTTC.

The V gene is TRBV5-1, the J gene TRBJ2-1, with TRBD2 matching over 8 bases. CDR3 length: 15 residues. V lost 2 bases and J lost 7; bases outside the gene matches: 8. The germline CDR1 and CDR2 sequences are SGHRS and YFSETQ. Here the CDR3 reads CASSFETGTRNEQFF. The CDR3, as DNA: TGCGCCAGCAGCTTCGAAACCGGGACTAGAAATGAGCAGTTCTTC.

The table lists this clone with a count of one. This chain links TRBV6-5 with TRBJ2-7, with D possibly TRBD2 on 5 matching bases. Germline V gives CDR1 MNHEY, CDR2 SVGAGI. V was clipped by 0 bases and J by 4 bases, with 13 bases between them. The CDR3 runs 15 residues. CDR3 residues: CASSYSRLAIYEQYF. CDR3 in DNA: TGTGCCAGCAGTTACTCTCGGCTAGCCATATACGAGCAGTACTTC.

The chain links TRBV11-3 to TRBJ2-1; 8 bases match TRBD2. V lost 5 bases, J lost 2 bases, and 5 bases stayed unmatched. CDR1 and CDR2 from the germline V gene are SGHNT and YENEEA. The CDR3 length is 15 residues. The CDR3 sequence is CASSPPGGAYNEQFF. The CDR3 DNA follows: TGTGCCAGCAGCCCACCCGGGGGGGCCTACAATGAGCAGTTCTTC.

The chain links TRBV6-5 to TRBJ1-6; D call uncertain. The ends were cut back, 7 bases at V and 0 bases at J, with 7 bases in the middle. The CDR3 has 14 amino acids. From germline, CDR1 is MNHEY and CDR2 SVGAGI. This CDR3 is CASTNSSYNSPLHF. The CDR3 region has the DNA TGTGCCAGCACTAACAGCTCCTATAATTCACCCCTCCACTTT.

The chain is built from TRBV19 and TRBJ1-5, with 7 positions matching TRBD1. The CDR3 length is 13 residues. Germline assignment: CDR1 LNHDA and CDR2 SQIVND (reference sequence). Trimming at V came to 8 bases and at J to 4 bases, leaving 5 bases not matched to a gene. The CDR3 DNA reads TGTGCCAGTGGAGACAGGGTGAATCAGCCCCAGCATTTT. It yields the protein CASGDRVNQPQHF.

J is TRBJ1-2 and V is TRBV7-8; D gene uncertain. The CDR3 covers 14 residues. Trimming pared 5 bases from V and 0 bases from J, leaving 10 bases between. Germline CDR1 SGHVS, CDR2 FQNEAQ. The CDR3 region is CASSPGIANYGYTF. The CDR3 nucleotides are TGTGCCAGCAGCCCGGGCATAGCTAACTATGGCTACACCTTC. The entire variable domain, with the rest obtained from reference TRBV7-8 and TRBJ1-2, is as follows: GAGVSQSPRYKVAKRGQDVALRCDPISGHVSLFWYQQALGQGPEFLTYFQNEAQLDKSGLPSDRFFAERPEGSVSTLKIQRTQQEDSAVYLCASSPGIANYGYTFGSGTRLTVV.

CDR3 protein: CASTPTGGRTDTQYF. The CDR3 DNA reads as TGTGCCAGCACCCCAACTGGGGGGCGAACAGATACGCAGTATTTT. The chain couples TRBV9 to TRBJ2-3, with D possibly being TRBD1 or TRBD2 (6 bases each). This CDR3 spans 15 amino acids. Trimming cost V 6 bases and J 3 bases, with 17 bases left between them. Per the germline V gene, CDR1 is SGDLS and CDR2 is YYNGEE.

The chain has TRBV12-3 or TRBV12-4 and TRBJ1-6, with D possibly TRBD1 on 5 matching bases. The CDR3 extends over 13 amino acids. Trimming took off 7 bases at V and 10 bases at J, with 14 bases between the two ends. The CDR3 is CASKAGRESPLHF. DNA for the CDR3: TGTGCCAGCAAGGCAGGGAGAGAATCACCCCTCCACTTT.

The J gene is TRBJ1-4, the V gene TRBV7-9; no clear D. The germline gives CDR1 SEHNR, CDR2 FQNEAQ (reference sequence). The CDR3 extends over 14 amino acids. Trimming removed 0 bases from V and 8 bases from J, with 10 bases in between. The CDR3 DNA follows: TGTGCCAGCAGCTTAGCGGTGGGAGGGGAAAAACTGTTTTTT. It is translated as CASSLAVGGEKLFF.

The V call is TRBV19, the J call TRBJ2-2; D is tentatively TRBD1 or TRBD2 (5 bases each). The CDR3 covers 15 residues. Germline-derived CDR1 and CDR2 are LNHDA and SQIVND (reference sequence). The V end lost 6 bases, the J end lost 1 base, and 12 bases lay between the germline ends. The CDR3 protein is CASSPGLENTGELFF. CDR3 in DNA: TGTGCCAGTAGCCCGGGGCTAGAGAACACCGGGGAGCTGTTTTTT.